This T cell receptor (beta chain) was captured by sequencing in a study of cytomegalovirus exposure and HLA in healthy donors. Whole-study findings and limits: Among immune exposure information, only CMV serostatus was available. Per published accounts, TCR beta sequences correctly predicted the HLA-A and HLA-B alleles of most subjects.

This CDR3 is 17 amino acids long. CDR1 and CDR2 (germline): MNHNS, SASEGT. The V gene lost 2 bases and the J gene lost 4 bases, with 20 bases spanning the gap. The PCR contained 60 Vbeta and 13 Jbeta primers. Sequencing was performed with immunoSEQ multiplex PCR; in TCRdb, only in-frame clones are kept and a portion is missing. The sample carries 120,000 or so clones, 80% recorded once. A remark on this clone: The antigen is not known.

V gene TRBV6-1 combines with J gene TRBJ2-5; D is possibly TRBD1 (6 bases). The receptor was isolated from a man aged 50-59 years in good health and CMV-seronegative. The sample was PBMCs. The CDR3 sequence is CASSERPAGTRGETQYF. Written as DNA, the CDR3 is TGTGCCAGCAGTGAACGACCGGCCGGGACAAGAGGAGAGACCCAGTACTTC.